The rows below give T cell receptor beta chains drawn from one sample of a study of blood T cells in healthy people across ages. TCRdb recomputed calls from the 5' RACE reads with MiXCR, one row per CDR3 protein. The table has about 1 million distinct CDR3 sequences, over 35% seen once. Sequencing used blood. All receptors come from a woman aged 55 to 70 in good health. CDR3s leave out the opening cysteine and the closing phenylalanine or tryptophan. The order of the fields is V gene, J gene, D gene, CDR3 protein. D genes are given only for firm matches.

>TRBV20-1|TRBJ2-1|TRBD1
SASDRGQETQF
>TRBV5-1|TRBJ2-7|-
ASSYLSGLSSYNEQY
>TRBV3-1|TRBJ2-1|TRBD2
ASSQTSSGRAYEQF
>TRBV6-1|TRBJ2-1|TRBD1
ASRPGTGVRNEQF
>TRBV27|TRBJ2-7|-
ASSPTGGGPTYEQY
>TRBV9|TRBJ2-4|-
ASSLSVGGMGEQY
>TRBV2|TRBJ2-5|-
ASSEIGQYRAETQY
>TRBV7-2|TRBJ2-7|TRBD2
ASSLELAQTRY
>TRBV5-1|TRBJ2-1|TRBD2
ASSRAGGHHNEQF
>TRBV5-1|TRBJ2-7|-
ASSLEGRLYEQY
>TRBV6-2/TRBV6-3|TRBJ2-1|-
ASEGDSAEQF
>TRBV7-8|TRBJ2-7|TRBD2
ASSLGRTSGRTYEQY
>TRBV29-1|TRBJ2-1|TRBD2
SAGYSGSKPNEQF
>TRBV20-1|TRBJ2-3|-
SGAGLLSTDTQY
>TRBV10-3|TRBJ2-1|-
AIMTGPYNEQF
>TRBV27|TRBJ2-3|-
ASSPDGIFSTDTQY
>TRBV3-1|TRBJ2-7|TRBD2
ASSLTVAGGYEQY
>TRBV10-3|TRBJ2-3|TRBD2
AISVAGDPDTQY
>TRBV27|TRBJ2-1|TRBD2
ASRSLAGGNQF
>TRBV13|TRBJ2-7|-
ASNQGLSYEQY
>TRBV30|TRBJ2-5|TRBD1
AWSRDRGREQY
>TRBV5-1|TRBJ2-5|-
ASSFRTIGGETQY
>TRBV20-1|TRBJ2-3|TRBD1
SAGNDRETADTQY
>TRBV27|TRBJ2-3|-
ASGRLASTDTQY
>TRBV7-9|TRBJ2-5|-
ASSSVLPQETQY
>TRBV3-1|-|-
VSTQGGGASLEQY
>TRBV9|TRBJ1-2|-
ASSVGSHGYT
>TRBV11-2|TRBJ2-1|-
ASSVDFYNEQF
>TRBV25-1|TRBJ1-5|-
ASSDCRGTFKPQH
>TRBV6-2/TRBV6-3|TRBJ2-1|TRBD1
ASSVPGQGVDNEQF
>TRBV20-1|TRBJ1-6|-
SAPAAPATYSPLH
>TRBV9|-|-
ASSHEPLSYEQY
>TRBV20-1|TRBJ2-7|-
SARQPATYEQY
>TRBV3-1|TRBJ2-4|-
ASSQEYRVNIQY
>TRBV30|TRBJ1-5|-
AWSGSNQPQH
>TRBV2|TRBJ1-5|-
ASRPGQGPQH
>TRBV7-3|TRBJ2-3|TRBD2
ASSLPSGRGDTQY
>TRBV7-9|TRBJ2-5|-
ASSSQGTQY
>TRBV7-8|TRBJ2-7|-
ASSFSMGASLNEQY
>TRBV12-5|TRBJ1-6|-
ASKKQDPNSPLH
>TRBV12-3/TRBV12-4|TRBJ2-1|-
ASSFGNNEQF
>TRBV5-1|TRBJ2-1|TRBD2
ASRNIAGGPNEQF
>TRBV7-6|-|-
ASSLKDSPSYEQY
>TRBV7-3|TRBJ2-4|-
ASSPQGKNIQY
>TRBV5-1|TRBJ1-2|TRBD1
ASSLSQGDGYT
>TRBV29-1|TRBJ2-1|TRBD2
SSGAGGSYNEQF
>TRBV29-1|TRBJ1-4|-
SVEPVGQKKKLF
>TRBV7-9|TRBJ1-4|-
ASSVSNGNGKLF
>TRBV21-1|TRBJ2-1|-
ASRLSKQGSFYNEQF
>TRBV10-1|-|TRBD2
ASSESLGLAGGCEQY
>TRBV11-2|-|-
ASSFDPLSSYNEQY
>TRBV6-4|TRBJ1-2|-
ANRIANYGYT
>TRBV20-1|TRBJ2-5|-
SAPGGPGETQY
>TRBV30|TRBJ2-5|-
AWNQLETQY
>TRBV9|TRBJ1-2|-
ANSGGRNGYT
>TRBV4-2|TRBJ2-3|-
ASARGSSSSDTQY
>TRBV11-1|TRBJ2-1|-
ASSVGPRVNEQF
>TRBV6-1|TRBJ1-6|-
ASSDHPITRPGGSPLH
>TRBV29-1|TRBJ1-2|-
SARHQAMEGYT